This entry lists 22 T cell receptor beta chains sequenced from one sample in a study of sequential checkpoint blockade in melanoma. Using immunoSEQ multiplex PCR, the repertoire was profiled, and TCRdb retains in-frame clones only, with some absent. The table records about 5,100 clones, 25% to 40% of them present only once. This sample's treatment: randomized to nivolumab then ipilimumab (arm A) or the reverse (arm B). The sequencing here drew on tumor tissue (inferred from file names), taken from a patient given nivolumab and ipilimumab in sequence. Receptors were obtained from a human donor with melanoma.

This clone was seen only a few times. This chain joins TRBV6-7 and TRBJ1-3; TRBD1 is a possible D gene (5 bases). TRBV6-7 carries the ORF label, with uncertain function. V lost 4 bases to trimming and J lost 0 bases, with 13 bases between them. This CDR3 contains 16 residues. CDR3 in DNA: TGTGCCAGCAGTTCCACGGGACCAACCTCTGGAAACACCATATATTTT. It codes for CASSSTGPTSGNTIYF.

This clone was found a few times. This chain links TRBV30 with TRBJ1-1; D may be TRBD1 (6 bases). Germline lookup yields CDR1 GTSNPN and CDR2 SVGIG (reference sequence). The CDR3 contains 13 residues. Trimming removed 0 bases at V and 7 bases at J, with 12 bases between. CDR3 protein: CAWSVTGADEAFF. The DNA of the CDR3 is TGTGCCTGGAGTGTAACGGGGGCGGATGAAGCTTTCTTT.

This chain joins TRBV19 and TRBJ2-2, with a tentative D call TRBD1 (6 bases). The ends were cut back, 3 bases at V and 4 bases at J, with 12 bases in the middle. CDR3 length: 15 amino acids. The germline V gene encodes CDR1 LNHDA and CDR2 SQIVND (reference sequence). The CDR3 here is CASSIVGGTTGELFF. The CDR3, as DNA: TGTGCCAGTAGTATTGTAGGGGGTACCACCGGGGAGCTGTTTTTT. Full variable domain (remainder filled in from reference TRBV19 and TRBJ2-2): DGGITQSPKYLFRKEGQNVTLSCEQNLNHDAMYWYRQDPGQGLRLIYYSQIVNDFQKGDIAEGYSVSREKKESFPLTVTSAQKNPTAFYLCASSIVGGTTGELFFGEGSRLTVL.

This sequence joins TRBV19 and TRBJ1-2; 7 nucleotides agree with TRBD1. The junction had 3 bases not matched to a gene; V was cut back by 4 bases and J by 4 bases. The germline V gene encodes CDR1 LNHDA and CDR2 SQIVND (reference sequence). The CDR3 consists of 13 residues. CDR3 sequence reads: CASSTGTAYGYTF. CDR3 DNA sequence: TGTGCCAGTAGTACAGGGACAGCCTATGGCTACACCTTC.

This chain uses TRBV28 with TRBJ2-6; weak D call: TRBD2 (6 bases). Germline V gives CDR1 MDHEN, CDR2 SYDVKM. The CDR3 extends over 15 amino acids. The V and J ends lost 3 bases and 2 bases respectively, with 8 bases between them. CDR3 in DNA: TGTGCCAGCAGTTTTTCGGGGGCTGGGGCCAACGTCCTGACTTTC. Encoded protein: CASSFSGAGANVLTF.

The DNA of the CDR3 is TGTGCCAGTAGTATCCCGGGACTAGCGGGAGTTTCTGGGTACGAGCAGTACTTC. This translates into CASSIPGLAGVSGYEQYF. This chain uses TRBV19 with TRBJ2-7; 14 bases fit TRBD2. This CDR3 has 18 residues. Germline trimming cut 3 bases from V and 4 bases from J; bases unmatched to any gene: 11. CDR1 is LNHDA, CDR2 SQIVND, per germline (reference sequence).

CDR3 amino acids: CASSFTETGANVLTF. Here the CDR3 DNA reads TGCGCCAGCAGCTTTACCGAGACTGGGGCCAACGTCCTGACTTTC. The chain recombines TRBV5-1 with TRBJ2-6; the D is unclear. With 2 bases removed from V and 2 bases from J, the gap between germline ends came to 8 bases. The V gene's germline CDR1 is SGHRS and CDR2 YFSETQ. The CDR3 is 15 amino acids. Full variable domain (rest looked up from reference TRBV5-1 and TRBJ2-6): KAGVTQTPRYLIKTRGQQVTLSCSPISGHRSVSWYQQTPGQGLQFLFEYFSETQRNKGNFPGRFSGRQFSNSRSEMNVSTLELGDSALYLCASSFTETGANVLTFGAGSRLTVL.

The V and J genes are TRBV2 and TRBJ2-1; D may be TRBD1 (7 bases). The CDR3 is 16 residues long. Trimming stripped 6 bases from V and 3 bases from J, with 18 bases between. CDR1 SNHLY and CDR2 FYNNEI come from the germline V gene. CDR3 in amino acids: CASRRDGGGFYNEQFF. CDR3 sequence (DNA): TGTGCCAGCAGGCGGGATGGAGGGGGCTTCTACAATGAGCAGTTCTTC. The whole variable domain, remainder taken from reference TRBV2 and TRBJ2-1, is EPEVTQTPSHQVTQMGQEVILRCVPISNHLYFYWYRQILGQKVEFLVSFYNNEISEKSEIFDDQFSVERPDGSNFTLKIRSTKLEDSAMYFCASRRDGGGFYNEQFFGPGTRLTVL.

This clone was counted only a few times. This chain connects TRBV6-8 to TRBJ1-3; 10 positions match TRBD1. V trimming: 9 bases; J trimming: 0 bases; junction bases outside the gene matches: 23. The CDR3 spans 21 residues. The germline V gene encodes CDR1 MNHGY and CDR2 SAAAGT. The CDR3 nucleotides read TGTGCCAGTTTTTCTTTGATAGGATCCCGGACAGGGGGTAGCTCTGGAAACACCATATATTTT. This sequence encodes CASFSLIGSRTGGSSGNTIYF.

The V call is TRBV11-3, the J call TRBJ2-4; D might be TRBD1 or TRBD2, each matching 5 bases. Germline CDR1 SGHNT, CDR2 YENEEA. The CDR3 runs to 17 residues. The V and J ends lost 5 bases and 3 bases respectively, with 20 bases between them. CDR3 nucleotides: TGTGCCAGCAGCCCTATTGGGGGACGTGGGATCAAAAACATTCAGTACTTC. Amino acid sequence: CASSPIGGRGIKNIQYF. The full variable domain, completed using reference TRBV11-3 and TRBJ2-4, is EAGVVQSPRYKIIEKKQPVAFWCNPISGHNTLYWYLQNLGQGPELLIRYENEEAVDDSQLPKDRFSAERLKGVDSTLKIQPAELGDSAVYLCASSPIGGRGIKNIQYFGAGTRLSVL.

The chain recombines TRBV23-1 with TRBJ2-2, with a possible D match to TRBD1 (6 bases). TRBV23-1 is filed as an ORF, its function uncertain. This CDR3 has 14 residues. V lost 6 bases and J lost 5, with 13 bases in between. The CDR3 sequence: CASSGLQGTGELFF. CDR3 sequence (DNA): TGCGCCAGCAGCGGATTACAGGGAACCGGGGAGCTGTTTTTT.

This clone is judged medium-sized (0.01 to 0.1%). This sequence joins TRBV11-3 and TRBJ2-3; no firm D call. V was pared by 2 bases and J by 0 bases, with 6 bases between. Germline CDR1 and CDR2: SGHNT and YENEEA. The length of the CDR3 is 14 residues. The CDR3 DNA reads as TGTGCCAGCAGCTTAAGGTACAGCACAGATACGCAGTATTTT. Amino acid sequence: CASSLRYSTDTQYF.

The J gene is TRBJ1-5, the V gene TRBV19; D is undetermined. The CDR3 spans 14 residues. Germline loops: CDR1 LNHDA, CDR2 SQIVND (reference sequence). Trimming took 3 bases from V and 9 from J, leaving 15 bases between them. DNA for the CDR3: TGTGCCAGTAGTATCTTTAGGTCCGGAGGGCCCCAGCATTTT. Its protein is CASSIFRSGGPQHF.

This chain connects TRBV28 to TRBJ1-4; D is unresolved. From germline, CDR1 is MDHEN and CDR2 SYDVKM. Trimming removed 2 bases from V and 1 base from J, with 26 bases in between. This CDR3 spans 21 amino acids. The CDR3 DNA follows: TGTGCCAGCAGTTTAGAAATTGAACCGACCGACACAGAGGAAACTAATGAAAAACTGTTTTTT. Protein: CASSLEIEPTDTEETNEKLFF.

In its sample, this clone ranks as medium-sized (0.01 to 0.1%). The V call is TRBV6-8, the J call TRBJ1-1; D gene unclear. Trimming removed 10 bases from V and 0 bases from J, with 21 bases in between. The CDR3 loop spans 16 amino acids. Germline assignment: CDR1 MNHGY and CDR2 SAAAGT. CDR3 nucleotide sequence: TGTGCCATATCAATAAAGGCGGGTATTTTGAACACTGAAGCTTTCTTT. It encodes CAISIKAGILNTEAFF.

In its sample, this clone was seen a few times. The chain has TRBV19 and TRBJ1-3, with 8 positions matching TRBD1. Germline V gives CDR1 LNHDA, CDR2 SQIVND (reference sequence). The CDR3 loop spans 15 amino acids. Trimming took 5 bases from V and 3 from J; bases not matched to a gene: 6. CDR3 DNA: TGTGCCAGTAGTGGGACAGGCCGAGTTGGAAACACCATATATTTT. Amino acids: CASSGTGRVGNTIYF.

The J gene is TRBJ2-7, the V gene TRBV28; TRBD2 agrees at 8 bases. The CDR3 sequence is 17 residues long. The germline CDR1 and CDR2 sequences are MDHEN and SYDVKM. V dropped 6 bases and J dropped 1; count of bases not matched to a gene: 14. CDR3 loop: CASSLTRGSGASYEQYF. In DNA, the CDR3 is TGTGCCAGCAGCTTAACTAGGGGTAGCGGGGCATCCTACGAGCAGTACTTC.

This clone is medium-sized by share. This chain uses TRBV11-3 with TRBJ1-1; the D gene is possibly TRBD1 (6 bases). The CDR3 covers 14 residues. CDR1 is SGHNT, CDR2 YENEEA, per germline. V was clipped by 2 bases and J by 4 bases, with 11 bases between them. CDR3 region: CASSLRGMTTEAFF. The DNA of the CDR3 is TGTGCCAGCAGCTTAAGGGGGATGACCACTGAAGCTTTCTTT.

This clone was recorded once. V and J are TRBV28 and TRBJ2-7; maybe TRBD2 (5 bases). V lost 3 bases to trimming and J lost 2 bases, with 14 bases between them. CDR1 is MDHEN, CDR2 SYDVKM, per germline. The CDR3 is 15 residues long. In nucleotides, the CDR3 is TGTGCCAGCAGTTTTGGGAGAGGAAAAACCTACGAGCAGTACTTC. It encodes CASSFGRGKTYEQYF.

In its sample, this clone is medium-sized. V is TRBV28 and J is TRBJ1-4, with D unclear. The ends were cut back, 3 bases at V and 3 bases at J, with 11 bases in the middle. Germline-derived CDR1 and CDR2 are MDHEN and SYDVKM. CDR3 length: 15 residues. The CDR3 reads CASSFELQPNEKLFF. The CDR3 DNA sequence: TGTGCCAGCAGTTTTGAACTGCAGCCTAATGAAAAACTGTTTTTT.

V gene TRBV11-3 combines with J gene TRBJ2-1; 9 bases map to TRBD1. J lost 9 bases, V lost 3 bases, and 15 bases had no gene match. Germline CDR1 is SGHNT and CDR2 is YENEEA. CDR3 size: 17 residues. CDR3 in amino acids: CASSFPWDREELGEQFF. CDR3 DNA sequence: TGTGCCAGCAGCTTCCCTTGGGACAGGGAGGAATTGGGTGAGCAGTTCTTC. The whole variable domain, filled in from reference TRBV11-3 and TRBJ2-1, reads EAGVVQSPRYKIIEKKQPVAFWCNPISGHNTLYWYLQNLGQGPELLIRYENEEAVDDSQLPKDRFSAERLKGVDSTLKIQPAELGDSAVYLCASSFPWDREELGEQFFGPGTRLTVL.

By proportion, this clone is medium-sized. This chain uses TRBV19 with TRBJ1-5, with D possibly TRBD1 on 5 matching bases. The CDR3 length is 14 residues. Between the trimmed V and J ends, which lost 3 bases and 1 base, there was a span of 7 bases. Germline CDR1 reads LNHDA; CDR2 reads SQIVND (reference sequence). The CDR3 DNA is TGTGCCAGTAGTATCAGGGAGAGCAATCAGCCCCAGCATTTT. Translating gives CASSIRESNQPQHF. The whole variable domain, filled in from reference TRBV19 and TRBJ1-5, reads DGGITQSPKYLFRKEGQNVTLSCEQNLNHDAMYWYRQDPGQGLRLIYYSQIVNDFQKGDIAEGYSVSREKKESFPLTVTSAQKNPTAFYLCASSIRESNQPQHFGDGTRLSIL.